This passage covers 20 T cell receptor beta chains from one sample sequenced in a study of shared T cell receptors in the human thymus. Produced via immunoSEQ multiplex PCR; TCRdb's table is partial and in-frame only. The sample has more than 550,000 clones, approximately 85% seen once. This sample also appeared in a second study, on human thymus T cells.

The sequencing sample was made of thymocytes. All receptors come from a girl less than two years old with a congenital heart defect.

This chain uses TRBV14 with TRBJ1-2, with TRBD1 matching 7 bases. Germline V lookup: CDR1 SGHDN, CDR2 FVKESK. V shed 0 bases and J 6 bases; nucleotides not matched to a gene: 10. CDR3 size: 16 residues. The DNA for the CDR3 is TGTGCCAGCAGCCAAGACGATGACAGGGATAAGGATGGCTACACCTTC. This gives the protein CASSQDDDRDKDGYTF.

The J gene is TRBJ2-7, the V gene TRBV30, with 8 positions matching TRBD2. This CDR3 is 22 amino acids long. Germline V gene sequence: CDR1 GTSNPN, CDR2 SVGIG (reference sequence). The junction had 29 bases not matched to a gene; V was cut back by 2 bases and J by 2 bases. This chain's CDR3 is CAWSSGGAAVNLYLIPAYEQYF. CDR3 DNA: TGTGCCTGGAGTTCGGGGGGGGCAGCCGTAAACCTCTACTTAATTCCCGCCTACGAGCAGTACTTC.

This clone was seen a handful of times. The chain couples TRBV7-2 to TRBJ2-7; D remains unclear. Germline CDR1 and CDR2: SGHTA and FQGNSA. The CDR3 spans 15 residues. Between the trimmed V and J ends, which lost 2 bases and 4 bases, there was a span of 15 bases. CDR3 DNA: TGTGCCAGCAGCTTACCCGACTTAACCTCTTACGAGCAGTACTTC. Translated, it gives CASSLPDLTSYEQYF.

The chain couples TRBV5-6 to TRBJ2-3, with TRBD2 matching over 7 bases. The germline CDR1 and CDR2 sequences are SGHDT and YYEEEE. This CDR3 is built from 17 residues. With V trimmed by 3 bases and J by 0 bases, 10 bases remained unmatched. CDR3 nucleotides: TGTGCCAGCAGCTCGAACCAGCGGGGAAGAAGCACAGATACGCAGTATTTT. Translated, it gives CASSSNQRGRSTDTQYF.

The V and J genes are TRBV6-4 and TRBJ1-2, with TRBD1 identical over 7 bases. J was trimmed by 3 bases and V by 5 bases; bases with no gene match: 3. CDR3 length: 13 amino acids. Germline values: CDR1 MRHNA, CDR2 SNTAGT. Here the CDR3 reads CASSPQGDYGYTF. In DNA, the CDR3 is TGTGCCAGCAGTCCCCAGGGGGACTATGGCTACACCTTC.

This sequence joins TRBV7-9 and TRBJ2-3; D unclear. The CDR3 contains 16 residues. Between the trimmed V and J ends, which lost 6 bases and 0 bases, there was a span of 16 bases. Germline lookup yields CDR1 SEHNR and CDR2 FQNEAQ (reference sequence). In DNA form, the CDR3 reads TGTGCCAGCAGTCGCTCCAGCGTCTCTAGCACAGATACGCAGTATTTT. Translation: CASSRSSVSSTDTQYF. Full variable domain (remainder filled in from reference TRBV7-9 and TRBJ2-3): DTGVSQNPRHKITKRGQNVTFRCDPISEHNRLYWYRQTLGQGPEFLTYFQNEAQLEKSRLLSDRFSAERPKGSFSTLEIQRTEQGDSAMYLCASSRSSVSSTDTQYFGPGTRLTVL.

The CDR3 is CASSGQAGTGVEGGYTF. CDR3 in DNA: TGTGCCAGCAGTGGGCAGGCCGGGACAGGGGTGGAAGGGGGCTACACCTTC. The chain joins TRBV6-1 to TRBJ1-2; 10 bases are shared with TRBD1. V was pared by 4 bases and J by 8 bases, with 16 bases of the junction left unmatched. The CDR3 runs 17 residues. The V gene's germline CDR1 is MNHNS and CDR2 SASEGT.

The V gene is TRBV5-1, the J gene TRBJ1-3; TRBD1 aligns across 7 bases. CDR1 is SGHRS and CDR2 is YFSETQ in the germline V gene. V shed 3 bases, J shed 0 bases, and the junction held 6 bases outside the gene matches. The CDR3 has 16 residues. CDR3 protein: CASSCTGAISGNTIYF. In DNA, the CDR3 is TGCGCCAGCAGCTGCACAGGGGCAATCTCTGGAAACACCATATATTTT.

The chain couples TRBV19 to TRBJ1-5; TRBD1 matches at 11 bases. The CDR3 runs 17 residues. V gave up 3 bases and J gave up 4 bases; unmatched junction bases: 8. From germline, CDR1 is LNHDA and CDR2 SQIVND (reference sequence). The CDR3 DNA is TGTGCCAGTAGTATTGATTCCGGGACAGGGGGGAATCAGCCCCAGCATTTT. Protein sequence: CASSIDSGTGGNQPQHF.

A single count supports this clone. This chain links TRBV19 with TRBJ1-2; 8 bases match TRBD1. Germline trimming cut 4 bases from V and 3 bases from J; bases unmatched to any gene: 4. Germline V gene lookup returns CDR1 LNHDA and CDR2 SQIVND (reference sequence). This CDR3 is 14 amino acids long. The CDR3 DNA is TGTGCCAGTAGTACGACAGGGGCGGACTATGGCTACACCTTC. This codes for CASSTTGADYGYTF.

The chain recombines TRBV7-7 with TRBJ2-2, with 10 nucleotides matching TRBD2. CDR3 length equals 15 residues. Germline CDR1 and CDR2: SSHAT and FNYEAQ (reference sequence). The ends lost 6 bases at V and 1 base at J; junction bases unmatched: 2. This chain's CDR3 is CASRRLAGNTGELFF. In DNA form, the CDR3 reads TGTGCCAGCAGGAGACTAGCGGGGAACACCGGGGAGCTGTTTTTT.

The rearrangement uses TRBV2 and TRBJ2-2, with 14 bases matching TRBD2. Per germline, CDR1 SNHLY and CDR2 FYNNEI. The V gene end was trimmed by 4 bases and the J gene end by 2 bases; junction bases not matched to a gene: 6. CDR3 length equals 18 residues. CDR3 nucleotide sequence: TGTGCCAGCAGTGGCAGACTAGCGGGGGGGCATAACACCGGGGAGCTGTTTTTT. It encodes CASSGRLAGGHNTGELFF.

Remarks on this clone: Other DNA sequences in this specimen translate into the identical CDR3. The chain links TRBV7-2 to TRBJ2-7; 7 bases map to TRBD2. The CDR3 runs 14 residues. Germline trimming cut 5 bases from V and 0 bases from J; bases unmatched to any gene: 4. Per the germline V gene, CDR1 is SGHTA and CDR2 is FQGNSA. The CDR3: CASSPWGGSYEQYF. The CDR3 coding sequence is TGTGCCAGCAGCCCTTGGGGGGGCTCCTACGAGCAGTACTTC.

CDR3 loop: CAWSGIQGSDTQYF. CDR3 in DNA: TGTGCCTGGAGTGGAATTCAGGGGTCAGATACGCAGTATTTT. V and J are TRBV30 and TRBJ2-3; possible D gene TRBD1, 6 bases. The CDR3 contains 14 residues. The ends were cut back, 1 base at V and 4 bases at J, with 12 bases in the middle. Germline CDR1 reads GTSNPN; CDR2 reads SVGIG (reference sequence).

The J gene is TRBJ1-5, the V gene TRBV6-1, with 7 bases lining up with TRBD1. Germline V CDR1 and CDR2: MNHNS, SASEGT. This CDR3 contains 15 residues. V lost 7 bases, J lost 2 bases, and 8 bases stayed unmatched. CDR3 residues: CASTTGSMGNQPQHF. CDR3 in DNA: TGTGCCAGCACGACAGGGTCGATGGGCAATCAGCCCCAGCATTTT.

This rearrangement joins TRBV19 to TRBJ1-2; 8 bases are shared with TRBD1. V lost 3 bases and J lost 6; bases outside the gene matches: 6. This CDR3 contains 14 residues. Germline V lookup: CDR1 LNHDA, CDR2 SQIVND (reference sequence). The CDR3 DNA reads as TGTGCCAGTAGTATCACAGGGGGATGGGATGGCTACACCTTC. Translating gives CASSITGGWDGYTF.

The chain recombines TRBV5-4 with TRBJ2-1, with a tentative D call TRBD1 (6 bases). The CDR3 is 16 amino acids. Trimming removed 4 bases from V and 0 bases from J, with 14 bases in between. Germline CDR1 SGHNT, CDR2 YYREEE (reference sequence). The CDR3, as DNA: TGTGCCAGCAGCCCTCGACAGGCCGGCTCCTACAATGAGCAGTTCTTC. As protein: CASSPRQAGSYNEQFF.

The chain couples TRBV15 to TRBJ1-2; a weak D match, TRBD1 (6 bases). V was pared by 0 bases and J by 8 bases, with 13 bases between. CDR1 and CDR2 from the germline V gene are LNHNV and YYDKDF (reference sequence). This CDR3 has 14 amino acids. The CDR3 loop is CATSRDRGAQGYTF. DNA for the CDR3: TGTGCCACCAGCAGAGATCGGGGGGCACAGGGCTACACCTTC.

The CDR3 nucleotides are TGTGCCATCACTCGGGACTCCAGGGCGGCGAACACTGAAGCTTTCTTT. Translating gives CAITRDSRAANTEAFF. The chain uses TRBV10-3 and TRBJ1-1, with D maybe TRBD1 (5 bases). The CDR3 sequence is 16 residues long. Deletions cut 7 bases from V and 1 base from J, with 19 bases between. Germline V gives CDR1 ENHRY, CDR2 SYGVKD.

This sequence joins TRBV6-6 and TRBJ1-2; 8 nucleotides agree with TRBD1. The CDR3 loop spans 15 amino acids. Germline V gene sequence: CDR1 MNHNY, CDR2 SVGAGI (reference sequence). Unmatched junction bases numbered 6, after V lost 6 bases and J lost 0 bases. Written as DNA, the CDR3 is TGTGCCAGCAGGGACAGGGACCCTACTAACTATGGCTACACCTTC. It codes for CASRDRDPTNYGYTF.